The 23 T cell receptor beta chains in this list originate from one sample, sequenced in a study of tumor-infiltrating lymphocytes in primary liver carcinoma. Co-extraction of both nucleic acids (RNA and DNA) used roughly 20-34 mg of unsorted bulk tissue. Reverse transcription of about 500 ng total RNA with a constant-region primer produced TCR beta cDNA. Generation of the TCR beta libraries relied on three nested multiplex PCR rounds using slightly modified ARM-PCR. The first two PCR rounds, approximately 11 cycles each, used TRBV1-TRBV30 forward primers and a C-beta reverse primer. TCRdb independently ran MiXCR on the multiplex PCR reads; one entry per CDR3 protein. The sample contains roughly 120,000 distinct CDR3 sequences, roughly three fifths of which appear only once. The sample comprised liver tumor tissue from sampling region 3. The subset here: tumor region T3, left-lateral pole. The receptors come from a woman aged 55-75 years with primary liver carcinoma and hepatitis B virus infection.

This clonotype has only a few counts. Germline and junction disagree at one end, which may indicate a read error. The chain joins TRBV11-3 to TRBJ2-2; D is possibly TRBD2 (6 bases). Per germline, CDR1 SGHNT and CDR2 YENEEA. The length of the CDR3 is 15 residues. CDR3 in DNA: TGTGCCGGCAGCCCATCTTTGGCGAACACCGGGGGGCTGTTTTTT. This encodes CAGSPSLANTGGLFF.

Points on this clonotype: A read error may explain this, as a much larger clone is one base away. CDR3 protein: CASSLAGSDAQPQHF. CDR3 DNA: TGTGCCAGCAGCTTAGCGGGCAGTGACGCCCAGCCCCAGCATTTT. The J gene is TRBJ1-5, the V gene TRBV7-8; no clear D. The V and J ends lost 0 bases and 7 bases respectively, with 13 bases between them. Germline-derived CDR1 and CDR2 are SGHVS and FQNEAQ. The CDR3 covers 15 residues.

This clonotype was detected only once. The junction departs from the called germline gene at one end, perhaps through a read error. The V and J genes are TRBV12-3 or TRBV12-4 and TRBJ2-2; 7 bases match TRBD2. The CDR3 loop spans 14 amino acids. The CDR3 DNA follows: TGTGCCAGCATTCTCCGGGACTACACAGGGGAGCTGTTTTTT. Residues: CASILRDYTGELFF.

Details on this clonotype: One end of the junction does not line up with germline, which may come from a read error. The chain carries TRBV7-9 and TRBJ2-7; D is perhaps TRBD1 or TRBD2 (5 bases each). This CDR3 is 17 amino acids long. The germline gives CDR1 SEHNR, CDR2 FQNEAQ (reference sequence). CDR3 loop: CASSPTGRQMATYEQYF. CDR3 coding DNA: TGTGCTAGCAGCCCCACGGGGCGACAAATGGCCACCTACGAGCAGTACTTC.

This clonotype was observed a few times. A much larger clone sits a single nucleotide away, making a read error possible. The J gene is TRBJ2-1, the V gene TRBV29-1; D remains unclear. The germline gives CDR1 SQVTM, CDR2 ANQGSEA. V shed 8 bases and J shed 1 base, with 24 bases lying between them. The CDR3 length is 17 residues. CDR3 sequence reads: CSSYTPSKKSSYNEQFF. Here the CDR3 DNA reads TGCAGCTCTTATACTCCCTCTAAAAAGAGTTCCTACAATGAGCAGTTCTTC.

Worth noting for this clonotype: A read error may account for a junction end that differs from germline. J is TRBJ2-7 and V is TRBV7-8, with TRBD2 as a possible D gene (6 bases). The CDR3 is 15 residues long. Germline loops: CDR1 SGHVS, CDR2 FQNEAQ. DNA of the CDR3: TGTGCCAGCAGCGGAAGGGCGGGGCCCCCCTACAAGCAGTACTTC. This gives the protein CASSGRAGPPYKQYF.

Concerning this clonotype: The missing conserved phenylalanine or tryptophan at the end of this CDR3 makes a read error likely. J is TRBJ1-1 and V is TRBV5-1, with D unresolved. Germline V CDR1 and CDR2: SGHRS, YFSETQ. This CDR3 region has 14 residues. Trimming removed 1 base from V and 5 bases from J, with 12 bases in between. The CDR3 loop reads CASSLLGMGTEAFS. The CDR3 DNA sequence: TGCGCCAGCAGCTTGTTGGGTATGGGGACTGAAGCTTTCTCT.

This clonotype was seen repeatedly, ten times or more. This sequence joins TRBV7-8 and TRBJ1-6, with 7 bases fitting TRBD1. V gave up 5 bases and J gave up 6 bases; unmatched junction bases: 13. Germline V gene data show CDR1 as SGHVS and CDR2 as FQNEAQ. The length of the CDR3 is 17 residues. The CDR3 is CASSALLRQGINSPLHF. The CDR3 DNA reads TGTGCCAGCAGCGCATTACTGAGACAGGGAATTAATTCACCCCTCCACTTT.

This clonotype qualifies as medium-sized. The gene calls are TRBV11-2 and TRBJ2-7; D possibly corresponds to TRBD2 (5 bases). The CDR3 has 12 amino acids. Trimming cost V 7 bases and J 3 bases, with 10 bases left between them. The germline CDR1 and CDR2 sequences are SGHAT and FQNNGV. CDR3 in amino acids: CASTPGGYEQYF. CDR3 DNA sequence: TGTGCCAGCACGCCTGGAGGCTACGAGCAGTACTTC.

A remark on this clonotype: This CDR3 fails to terminate in the conserved phenylalanine or tryptophan, so it likely reflects a read error. The rearrangement uses TRBV11-3 and TRBJ2-1; D unresolved. Germline assignment: CDR1 SGHNT and CDR2 YENEEA. CDR3 length: 12 amino acids. Here the CDR3 reads CASSSGSNEQFL. DNA for the CDR3: TGTGCAAGCAGCTCAGGTTCCAATGAGCAGTTCTTG.

Many counts were recorded for this clonotype. A read error may explain this, as a much larger clone is one base away. The chain has TRBV11-2 and TRBJ2-7; D perhaps matches TRBD2 (7 bases). V was pared by 1 base and J by 6 bases, with 16 bases between. CDR3 size: 15 residues. Germline V lookup: CDR1 SGHAT, CDR2 FQNNGV. Written as DNA, the CDR3 is TGTGCCAGCAGCTTAGGAGGGGGAGGGACTCGCGAGCAGTACTTC. It codes for CASSLGGGGTREQYF.

This clonotype was seen once. The rearrangement uses TRBV28 and TRBJ2-1; 8 bases are shared with TRBD2. CDR3 length equals 18 residues. V shed 4 bases, J shed 0 bases, and the junction held 11 bases outside the gene matches. The germline gives CDR1 MDHEN, CDR2 SYDVKM. The CDR3: CASSSVTVGTSSYNEQFF. DNA for the CDR3: TGTGCCAGCAGTTCCGTGACAGTCGGGACTAGCTCCTACAATGAGCAGTTCTTC.

This clonotype has a count of ten or more. Here the CDR3 reads CASSFRETRPMNTEAFF. Here the CDR3 DNA reads TGTGCCAGCAGTTTTAGGGAAACACGACCCATGAACACTGAAGCTTTCTTT. This chain connects TRBV28 to TRBJ1-1; no reliable D call. Germline CDR1 MDHEN, CDR2 SYDVKM. CDR3 length equals 17 residues. Trimming cost V 3 bases and J 0 bases, with 17 bases left between them. The full variable domain, rest sourced from reference TRBV28 and TRBJ1-1, is DVKVTQSSRYLVKRTGEKVFLECVQDMDHENMFWYRQDPGLGLRLIYFSYDVKMKEKGDIPEGYSVSREKKERFSLILESASTNQTSMYLCASSFRETRPMNTEAFFGQGTRLTVV.

This clonotype appeared once. At one of its ends the junction is not consistent with the germline gene, which may arise from a read error. The gene calls are TRBV11-1 and TRBJ2-7, with a possible D match to TRBD2 (5 bases). Germline CDR1 is SGHAT and CDR2 is FQDESV (reference sequence). The CDR3 sequence is 14 residues long. The CDR3 protein is CASSFRAVTNEQYF. CDR3 nucleotides: TGTGCCAGCAGCTTTCGAGCGGTGACCAACGAACAGTACTTC.

For this clonotype: This may stem from a read error, because a much larger clone lies one nucleotide away. The rearrangement uses TRBV28 and TRBJ2-7; 7 positions match TRBD2. CDR3 size: 18 residues. Germline V gives CDR1 MDHEN, CDR2 SYDVKM. The junction had 16 bases not matched to a gene; V was cut back by 5 bases and J by 0 bases. CDR3 loop: CASSGRAGAPLSSYEQYF. DNA of the CDR3: TGTGCCAGCAGTGGGAGGGCGGGAGCCCCCCTAAGCTCCTACGAGCAGTACTTC. Full variable domain (missing parts from reference TRBV28 and TRBJ2-7): DVKVTQSSRYLVKRTGEKVFLECVQDMDHENMFWYRQDPGLGLRLIYFSYDVKMKEKGDIPEGYSVSREKKERFSLILESASTNQTSMYLCASSGRAGAPLSSYEQYFGPGTRLTVT.

Regarding this clonotype: Sequence at one end of the junction differs from germline and may be a read error. The V gene is TRBV6-1, the J gene TRBJ2-2, with D possibly matching TRBD1 (5 bases). CDR1 is MNHNS and CDR2 is SASEGT in the germline V gene. This CDR3 region has 16 residues. This CDR3 reads CACSRSQGVDTGELFF. In DNA, the CDR3 is TGTGCCTGCAGTCGATCGCAGGGTGTGGACACCGGGGAGCTGTTTTTT.

CDR3 in amino acids: CATSDLVDNTGELFF. The CDR3 bases are TGTGCCACCAGTGATTTAGTAGACAACACCGGGGAGCTGTTTTTT. The chain couples TRBV24-1 to TRBJ2-2; D gene uncertain. Germline loops: CDR1 KGHDR, CDR2 SFDVKD. V shed 1 base and J shed 2 bases, with 7 bases lying between them. The CDR3 covers 15 residues.

A word on this clonotype: One junction end does not reproduce the germline sequence, and a read error may be involved. The chain recombines TRBV6-5 with TRBJ2-1; D unresolved. CDR3 length: 15 amino acids. Germline CDR1 is MNHEY and CDR2 is SVGAGI. The CDR3 loop reads CASSPGRPTYNEQFF. The CDR3 nucleotides are TGTGCTAGCAGTCCCGGACGGCCGACCTACAATGAGCAGTTCTTT.

Turning to this clonotype: A much larger clone lies a single base off, so this may be a read error. This rearrangement joins TRBV6-5 to TRBJ2-7; 11 bases line up with TRBD1. CDR3 length: 18 amino acids. Germline V gene sequence: CDR1 MNHEY, CDR2 SVGAGI. The CDR3 coding sequence is TGTGACAGCAGTTACTCGAGACGGACAGGGGGCTCTTCCTACGAGCAGTACTTC. Its protein product is CDSSYSRRTGGSSYEQYF.

In the case of this clonotype: A much larger clone differs by one base, so this may be a read error. The V gene is TRBV7-8, the J gene TRBJ2-7; D may be TRBD2 (5 bases). Germline V lookup: CDR1 SGHVS, CDR2 FQNEAQ. The CDR3 consists of 15 residues. Trimming took 5 bases from V and 4 from J, leaving 18 bases between them. CDR3 in DNA: TGTGCCAGCAGCCTCAGAACCGGGATGAATTACGAGCAGTACTTC. Amino acids: CASSLRTGMNYEQYF.

With regard to this clonotype: Lacking the conserved final phenylalanine or tryptophan, this CDR3 likely reflects a read error. This chain joins TRBV11-2 and TRBJ2-7; 9 positions agree with TRBD2. The CDR3 loop spans 16 amino acids. V was pared by 7 bases and J by 3 bases, with 13 bases of the junction left unmatched. Per the germline V gene, CDR1 is SGHAT and CDR2 is FQNNGV. The DNA for the CDR3 is TGTGCCAGCAACCAACATTCGGGGACTAGCAACTACGAGCAGTACTTA. This codes for CASNQHSGTSNYEQYL.

For this clonotype: No conserved phenylalanine or tryptophan is present at the end of the CDR3, so a read error is the likely explanation. The CDR3 DNA reads as TGTGCCTGCAGCTTAGGGTTCCGGGCCCACAATGAGCAGTTCGTC. Protein product: CACSLGFRAHNEQFV. The chain links TRBV11-2 to TRBJ2-1; D remains ambiguous. Germline CDR1 reads SGHAT; CDR2 reads FQNNGV. This CDR3 comprises 15 residues.

V gene TRBV11-2 combines with J gene TRBJ1-1, with D possibly being TRBD1 (5 bases). Germline assignment: CDR1 SGHAT and CDR2 FQNNGV. V was clipped by 6 bases and J by 7 bases, with 36 bases between them. CDR3 length equals 20 residues. In nucleotides, the CDR3 is TGTGCCAGCAGGTCACATCAGCACGGACACCTTCACTTTCGGGGCTATGAAGCTTTCTTT. Protein product: CASRSHQHGHLHFRGYEAFF. Combining the CDR3 with reference TRBV11-2 and TRBJ1-1 gives the whole variable domain EAGVAQSPRYKIIEKRQSVAFWCNPISGHATLYWYQQILGQGPKLLIQFQNNGVVDDSQLPKDRFSAERLKGVDSTLKIQPAKLEDSAVYLCASRSHQHGHLHFRGYEAFFGQGTRLTVV.